This T cell receptor beta chain was sequenced in a study of blood T cell repertoires in COVID-19. Whole-study context: Samples came from the United States, Italy and Spain, spanning acute and convalescent COVID-19. Sources were T cells, B-cell-depleted T cells, or PBMCs; the material itself was cDNA or gDNA.

The CDR3 length is 12 residues. V lost 6 bases and J 7 bases, leaving 11 bases between the germline ends. Authors' methods: Amplification with reference gene primers provided the estimates of nucleated cell counts. Here immunoSEQ multiplex PCR was the method, and the copy in TCRdb shows in-frame clones only, minus some. V, J and clone size were drawn from that table, and D and trimming were deduced from the DNA. Of about 140,000 clones listed, roughly four fifths are singletons. The material sequenced was peripheral blood. The chain has TRBV12-3 or TRBV12-4 and TRBJ2-3; D gene uncertain. This sequence originates from a woman older than 75 with acute or convalescent COVID-19. DNA of the CDR3: TGTGCCAGCAGCGCGGAAGAATATACGCAGTATTTT. This translates into CASSAEEYTQYF.